Sequencing of this T cell receptor (beta chain) was carried out in a study of blood T cell repertoires in COVID-19. Germline lookup yields CDR1 SGDLS and CDR2 YYNGEE. CDR3 size: 15 residues. V lost 0 bases to trimming and J lost 7 bases; unmatched junction nucleotides: 5. Sequencing used immunoSEQ multiplex PCR; TCRdb keeps in-frame clones, though not all of them. Found here are about 59,000 clones, roughly 89% of them singletons; the top ten hold over 7.5%. What was sequenced was peripheral blood. The genes are TRBV9 and TRBJ2-5; 11 nucleotides agree with TRBD2. The TCR sequence derives from a human donor in a cohort sampled during active COVID-19. The CDR3 region is CASSVVAGGGVTQYF. CDR3 sequence (DNA): TGTGCCAGCAGCGTAGTAGCGGGAGGGGGGGTGACCCAGTACTTC.